This TCR beta chain stems from a study of graft-versus-host responses after intestinal transplantation. On the study more broadly: Recipients obtained multivisceral, liver-intestinal, or isolated intestinal transplants.

Concerning this clone: Its target is not known.

The V end was cut by 3 bases, the J end by 8 bases, with 9 bases between. In germline, CDR1 is SGHNT, CDR2 YYREEE (reference sequence). The length of the CDR3 is 12 residues. Clones were read by immunoSEQ multiplex PCR, and TCRdb kept only the in-frame ones, dropping some. Found here are around 100,000 clones, more than 75% of them singletons; the top ten hold roughly 0.9%. This sequence was found in a human donor who received an intestinal transplant. The chain carries TRBV5-4 and TRBJ2-1, with D possibly matching TRBD2 (5 bases). The source material was unstimulated CD4+ T cells sorted from spleen or lymph node cells, sampled before intestinal transplant. As DNA, the CDR3 is TGTGCCAGCAGCTATCAGAGGGATGAGCAGTTCTTC. This sequence encodes CASSYQRDEQFF.